This T cell receptor (beta chain) is from a study of cytomegalovirus exposure and HLA in healthy donors. Findings and caveats of the study: HLA allele associations emerged for 17,000 or so TCR beta sequences in a later analysis, at 0.05 false discovery rate. Researchers counted around 180 TCR beta chains as cytomegalovirus-associated.

CDR1 is MNHNY, CDR2 SVGAGI, per germline (reference sequence). V lost 8 bases to trimming and J lost 5 bases, with 18 bases between them. CDR3 length equals 14 residues. PCR primers comprised 60 Vbeta and 13 Jbeta primers. The repertoire was sequenced with immunoSEQ multiplex PCR; TCRdb's copy has only in-frame clones and lacks some. The sample holds about 140,000 clones; over 65% are singletons and the top ten take 1.6%. With respect to this clone: As yet, its antigen is unknown.

This receptor was obtained from a woman aged 25 to 39 in good health and CMV-seronegative. What was sequenced was PBMCs. The V gene is TRBV6-6, the J gene TRBJ1-2, with D perhaps matching TRBD1 (5 bases). CDR3 in amino acids: CASSALGGGYGYTF. CDR3 nucleotides: TGTGCCAGCTCCGCCCTTGGGGGAGGATATGGCTACACCTTC.